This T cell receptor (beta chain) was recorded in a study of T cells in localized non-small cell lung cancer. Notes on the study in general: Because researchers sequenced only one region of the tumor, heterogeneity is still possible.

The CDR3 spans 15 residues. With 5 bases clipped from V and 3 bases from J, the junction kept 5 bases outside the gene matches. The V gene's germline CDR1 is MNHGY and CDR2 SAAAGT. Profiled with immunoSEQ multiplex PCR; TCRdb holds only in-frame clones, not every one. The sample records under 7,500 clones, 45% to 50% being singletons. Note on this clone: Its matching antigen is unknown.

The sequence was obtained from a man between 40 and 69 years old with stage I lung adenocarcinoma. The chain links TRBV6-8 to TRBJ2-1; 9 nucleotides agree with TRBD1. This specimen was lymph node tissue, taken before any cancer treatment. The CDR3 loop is CASSAQGAIYNEQFF. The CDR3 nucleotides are TGTGCCAGCAGTGCACAGGGGGCTATCTACAATGAGCAGTTCTTC.